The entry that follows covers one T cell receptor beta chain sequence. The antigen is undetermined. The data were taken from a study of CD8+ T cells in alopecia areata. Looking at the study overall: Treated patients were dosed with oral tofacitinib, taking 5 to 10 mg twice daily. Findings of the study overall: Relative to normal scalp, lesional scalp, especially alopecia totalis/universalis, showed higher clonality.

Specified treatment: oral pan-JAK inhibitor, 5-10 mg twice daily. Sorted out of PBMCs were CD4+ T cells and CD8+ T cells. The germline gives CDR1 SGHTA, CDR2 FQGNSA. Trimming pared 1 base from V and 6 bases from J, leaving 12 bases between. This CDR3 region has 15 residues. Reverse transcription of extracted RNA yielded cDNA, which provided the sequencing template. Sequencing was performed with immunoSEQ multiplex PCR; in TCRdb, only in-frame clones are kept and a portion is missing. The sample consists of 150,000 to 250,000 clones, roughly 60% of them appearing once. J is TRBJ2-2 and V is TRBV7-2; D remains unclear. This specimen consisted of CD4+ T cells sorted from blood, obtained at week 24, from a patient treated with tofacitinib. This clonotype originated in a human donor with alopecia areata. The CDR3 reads CASSLVTQGAGELFF. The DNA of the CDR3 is TGTGCCAGCAGCTTAGTTACCCAAGGCGCCGGGGAGCTGTTTTTT. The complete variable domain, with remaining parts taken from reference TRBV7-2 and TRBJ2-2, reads GAGVSQSPSNKVTEKGKDVELRCDPISGHTALYWYRQSLGQGLEFLIYFQGNSAPDKSGLPSDRFSAERTGGSVSTLTIQRTQQEDSAVYLCASSLVTQGAGELFFGEGSRLTVL.